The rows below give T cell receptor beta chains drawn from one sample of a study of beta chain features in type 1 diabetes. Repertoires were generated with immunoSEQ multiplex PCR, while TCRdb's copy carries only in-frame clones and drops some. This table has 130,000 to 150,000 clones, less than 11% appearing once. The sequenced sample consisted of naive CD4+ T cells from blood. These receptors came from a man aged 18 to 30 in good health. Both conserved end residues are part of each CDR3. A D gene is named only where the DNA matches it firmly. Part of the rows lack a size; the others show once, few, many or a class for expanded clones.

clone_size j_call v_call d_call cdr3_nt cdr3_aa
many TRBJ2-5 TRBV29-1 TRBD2 TGCAGCGCGGAGCGGGGGCGGGAGACCCAGTACTTC CSAERGRETQYF
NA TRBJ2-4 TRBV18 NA TGTGCCAGCTCGGGGACAAGCCTGGAAAACATTCAGTACTTC CASSGTSLENIQYF
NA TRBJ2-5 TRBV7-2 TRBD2 TGTGCCAGCAGCCCGGGACTAGCGGGGTCAAACCAAGAGACCCAGTACTTC CASSPGLAGSNQETQYF
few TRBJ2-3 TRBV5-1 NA TGCGCCAGCAGCTTGGCCGCGGGTACGCAGTATTTT CASSLAAGTQYF
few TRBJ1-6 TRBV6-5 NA TGTGCCAGCAGTTACCTGGACAGAAATAATTCACCCCTCCACTTT CASSYLDRNNSPLHF
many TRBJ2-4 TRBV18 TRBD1 TGTGCCAGCTCATCATACAGGGGGAGCCCCGACATTCAGTACTTC CASSSYRGSPDIQYF
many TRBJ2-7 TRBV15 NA TGTGCCACCAGCAGAGGGGCCTCCTACGAGCAGTACTTC CATSRGASYEQYF
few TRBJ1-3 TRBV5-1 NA TGCGCCAGCAGCTTGGACAGGCGACAAAACACCATATATTTT CASSLDRRQNTIYF
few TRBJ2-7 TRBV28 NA TGTGCCAGCAGCCTTCAGGGGTCCGTTCCCTACGAGCAGTACTTC CASSLQGSVPYEQYF
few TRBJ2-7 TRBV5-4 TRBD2 TGTGCCAGCAGCATAGCGGGGAGCTCCTACGAGCAGTACTTC CASSIAGSSYEQYF
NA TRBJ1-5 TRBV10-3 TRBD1 TGTGCCATCAGTGATCACAGGGGGAGTATGAGCGGCAATCAGCCCCAGCATTTT CAISDHRGSMSGNQPQHF
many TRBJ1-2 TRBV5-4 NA TGTGCCAGCAGGTTAATGGGAGATGGCTACACCTTC CASRLMGDGYTF
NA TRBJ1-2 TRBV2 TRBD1 TGTGCCAGCAGGGCGGACAGGGGAGACGGCTACACCTTC CASRADRGDGYTF
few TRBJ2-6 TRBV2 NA TGTGCCAGCAAGAGACAGAGCTCTGGGGCCAACGTCCTGACTTTC CASKRQSSGANVLTF
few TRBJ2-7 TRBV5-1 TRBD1 TGCGCCAGCAGCGGGACAGGGGGCCAGTACGAGCAGTACTTC CASSGTGGQYEQYF
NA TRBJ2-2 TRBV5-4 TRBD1 TGTGCCAGCAGCTTGGGACAGGGGAGCACCGGGGAGCTGTTTTTT CASSLGQGSTGELFF
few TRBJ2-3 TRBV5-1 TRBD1 TGCGCCAGCGGCCCGGGACAGGGGGCGGATACGCAGTATTTT CASGPGQGADTQYF
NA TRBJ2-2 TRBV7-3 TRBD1 TGTGCCAGCAGCTCACGACAGGGCGGGGAGCTGTTTTTT CASSSRQGGELFF
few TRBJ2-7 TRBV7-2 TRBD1 TGTGCCAGCAGCATACGACAGGGCACCTACGAGCAGTACTTC CASSIRQGTYEQYF
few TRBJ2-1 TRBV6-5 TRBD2 TGTGCCAGCAGTTACATAGCGGGGGGGCCCTATGAGCAGTTCTTC CASSYIAGGPYEQFF
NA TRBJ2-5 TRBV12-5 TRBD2 TGTGCTAGTGGTTTGTCCCTAGGACTAGCGGTGGAGACCCAGTACTTC CASGLSLGLAVETQYF
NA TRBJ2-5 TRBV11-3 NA TGTGCCAGCAGCTTAGGGGGCAGAGGACCGTACCAAGAGACCCAGTACTTC CASSLGGRGPYQETQYF
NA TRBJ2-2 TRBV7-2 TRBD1 TGTGCCAGCTCGACCCGACAGGGGAACACCGGGGAGCTGTTTTTT CASSTRQGNTGELFF
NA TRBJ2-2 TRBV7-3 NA TGTGCCAGCAGCCCCCATAGGGGTCCCGGGGAGCTGTTTTTT CASSPHRGPGELFF
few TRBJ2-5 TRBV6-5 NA TGTGCCAGCAGTTACTCGATGTACGGGGGAGGAGAGACCCAGTACTTC CASSYSMYGGGETQYF
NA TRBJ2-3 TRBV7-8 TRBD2 TGTGCCAGCAGCCCCCGACTAGCGGGGGGACCAAGCACAGATACGCAGTATTTT CASSPRLAGGPSTDTQYF
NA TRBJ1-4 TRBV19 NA TGTGCCAGTAGCAGCACGGGGGGGAGTGAAAAACTGTTTTTT CASSSTGGSEKLFF
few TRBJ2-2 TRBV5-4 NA TGTGCCAGCAGCCCAAACATGAACACCGGGGAGCTGTTTTTT CASSPNMNTGELFF